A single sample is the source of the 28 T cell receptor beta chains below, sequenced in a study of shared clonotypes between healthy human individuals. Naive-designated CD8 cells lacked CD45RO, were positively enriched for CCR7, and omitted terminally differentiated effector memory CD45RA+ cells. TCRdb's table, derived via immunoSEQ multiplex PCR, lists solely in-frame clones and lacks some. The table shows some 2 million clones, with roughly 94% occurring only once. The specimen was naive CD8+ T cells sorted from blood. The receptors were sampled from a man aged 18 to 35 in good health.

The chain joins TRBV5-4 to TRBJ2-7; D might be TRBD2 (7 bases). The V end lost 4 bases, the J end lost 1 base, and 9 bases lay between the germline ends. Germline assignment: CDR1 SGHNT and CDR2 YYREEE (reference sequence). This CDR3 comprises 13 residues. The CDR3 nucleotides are TGTGCCAGCAGCAGGGGGGGTTCCTACGAGCAGTACTTC. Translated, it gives CASSRGGSYEQYF.

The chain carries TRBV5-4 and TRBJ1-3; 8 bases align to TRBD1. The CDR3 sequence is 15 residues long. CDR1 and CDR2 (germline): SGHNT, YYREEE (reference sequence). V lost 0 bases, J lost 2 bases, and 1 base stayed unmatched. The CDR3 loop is CASSLGRGPGNTIYF. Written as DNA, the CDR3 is TGTGCCAGCAGCTTGGGCAGGGGGCCTGGAAACACCATATATTTT. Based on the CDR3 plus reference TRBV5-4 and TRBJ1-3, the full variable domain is ETGVTQSPTHLIKTRGQQVTLRCSSQSGHNTVSWYQQALGQGPQFIFQYYREEENGRGNFPPRFSGLQFPNYSSELNVNALELDDSALYLCASSLGRGPGNTIYFGEGSWLTVV.

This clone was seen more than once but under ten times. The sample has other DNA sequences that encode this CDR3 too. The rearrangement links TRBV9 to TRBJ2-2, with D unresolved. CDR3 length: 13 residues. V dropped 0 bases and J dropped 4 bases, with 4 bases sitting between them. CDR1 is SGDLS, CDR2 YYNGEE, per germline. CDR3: CASSVGTTGELFF. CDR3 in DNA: TGTGCCAGCAGCGTAGGCACCACCGGGGAGCTGTTTTTT. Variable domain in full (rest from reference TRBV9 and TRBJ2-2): DSGVTQTPKHLITATGQRVTLRCSPRSGDLSVYWYQQSLDQGLQFLIQYYNGEERAKGNILERFSAQQFPDLHSELNLSSLELGDSALYFCASSVGTTGELFFGEGSRLTVL.

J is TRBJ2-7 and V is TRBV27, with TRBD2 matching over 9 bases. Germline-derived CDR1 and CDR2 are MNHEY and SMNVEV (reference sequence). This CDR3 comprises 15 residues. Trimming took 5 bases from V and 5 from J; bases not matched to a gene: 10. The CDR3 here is CASSLVAGVGNEQYF. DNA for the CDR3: TGTGCCAGCAGTCTCGTAGCGGGAGTGGGTAACGAGCAGTACTTC.

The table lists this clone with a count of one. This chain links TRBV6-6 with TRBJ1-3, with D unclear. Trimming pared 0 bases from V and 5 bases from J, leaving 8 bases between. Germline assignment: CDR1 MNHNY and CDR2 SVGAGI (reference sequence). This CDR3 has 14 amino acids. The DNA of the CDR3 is TGTGCCAGCAGTTACTCGGGATCCAGAAACACCATATATTTT. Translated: CASSYSGSRNTIYF.

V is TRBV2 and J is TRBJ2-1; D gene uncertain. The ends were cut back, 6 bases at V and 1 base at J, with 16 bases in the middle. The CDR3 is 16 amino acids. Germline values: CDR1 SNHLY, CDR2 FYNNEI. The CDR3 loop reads CASSEWHTPSYNEQFF. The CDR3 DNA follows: TGTGCCAGCAGCGAGTGGCACACCCCTTCCTACAATGAGCAGTTCTTC.

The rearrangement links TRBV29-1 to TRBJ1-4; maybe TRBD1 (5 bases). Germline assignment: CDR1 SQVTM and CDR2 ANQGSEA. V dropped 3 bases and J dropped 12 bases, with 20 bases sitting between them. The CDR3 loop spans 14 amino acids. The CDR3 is CSVDPGTPGGELFF. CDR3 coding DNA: TGCAGCGTTGATCCGGGGACTCCCGGTGGGGAACTGTTTTTT.

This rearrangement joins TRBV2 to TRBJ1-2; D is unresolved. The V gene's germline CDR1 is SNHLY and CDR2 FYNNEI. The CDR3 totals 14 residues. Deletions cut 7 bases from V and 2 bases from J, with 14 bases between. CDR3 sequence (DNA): TGTGCCAGCACCACGTGGGGTTCGAACTATGGCTACACCTTC. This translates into CASTTWGSNYGYTF. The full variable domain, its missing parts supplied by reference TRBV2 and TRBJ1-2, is EPEVTQTPSHQVTQMGQEVILRCVPISNHLYFYWYRQILGQKVEFLVSFYNNEISEKSEIFDDQFSVERPDGSNFTLKIRSTKLEDSAMYFCASTTWGSNYGYTFGSGTRLTVV.

The CDR3 nucleotides are TGTGCCAGCAGCTCCAGACTAGCGGGGTCACTCTGGGAGACCCAGTACTTC. As protein: CASSSRLAGSLWETQYF. The chain joins TRBV13 to TRBJ2-5; 11 bases fit TRBD2. CDR1 and CDR2 from the germline V gene are PRHDT and FYEKMQ (reference sequence). V was clipped by 4 bases and J by 5 bases; unmatched bases: 12. This CDR3 spans 17 amino acids.

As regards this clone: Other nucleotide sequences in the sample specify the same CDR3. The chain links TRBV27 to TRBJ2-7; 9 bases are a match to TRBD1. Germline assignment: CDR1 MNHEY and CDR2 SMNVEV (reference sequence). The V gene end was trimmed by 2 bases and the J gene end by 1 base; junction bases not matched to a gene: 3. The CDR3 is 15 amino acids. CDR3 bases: TGTGCCAGCAGTTTAGGGGGACAGGGTTCCTACGAGCAGTACTTC. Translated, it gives CASSLGGQGSYEQYF.

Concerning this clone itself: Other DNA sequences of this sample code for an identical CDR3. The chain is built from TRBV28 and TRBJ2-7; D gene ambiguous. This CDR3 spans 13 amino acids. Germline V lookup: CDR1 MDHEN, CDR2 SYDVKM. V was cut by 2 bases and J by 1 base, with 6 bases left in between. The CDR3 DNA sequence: TGTGCCAGCAGTTTAAGGGATTCCTACGAGCAGTACTTC. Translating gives CASSLRDSYEQYF.

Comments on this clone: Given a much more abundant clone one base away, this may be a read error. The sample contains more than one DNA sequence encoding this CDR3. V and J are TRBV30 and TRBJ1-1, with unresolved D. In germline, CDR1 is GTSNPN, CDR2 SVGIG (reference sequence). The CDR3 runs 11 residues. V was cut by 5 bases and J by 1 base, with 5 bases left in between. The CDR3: CAWGRNTEAFF. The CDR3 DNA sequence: TGTGCCTGGGGAAGGAACACTGAAGCTTTCTTT.

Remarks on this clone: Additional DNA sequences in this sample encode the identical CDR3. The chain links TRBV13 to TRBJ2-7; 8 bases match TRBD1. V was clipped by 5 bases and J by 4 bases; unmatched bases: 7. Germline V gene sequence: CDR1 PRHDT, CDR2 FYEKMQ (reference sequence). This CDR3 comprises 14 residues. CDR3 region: CASSPGQGAYEQYF. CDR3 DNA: TGTGCCAGCAGCCCGGGGCAGGGGGCTTACGAGCAGTACTTC.

The CDR3 nucleotides are TGTGCCAGCAGCTTTTCAGCAAACACCGGGGAGCTGTTTTTT. Its protein product is CASSFSANTGELFF. The chain links TRBV11-2 to TRBJ2-2; D remains unclear. V dropped 3 bases and J dropped 2 bases, with 7 bases sitting between them. The germline V gene encodes CDR1 SGHAT and CDR2 FQNNGV. The CDR3 is made up of 14 amino acids.

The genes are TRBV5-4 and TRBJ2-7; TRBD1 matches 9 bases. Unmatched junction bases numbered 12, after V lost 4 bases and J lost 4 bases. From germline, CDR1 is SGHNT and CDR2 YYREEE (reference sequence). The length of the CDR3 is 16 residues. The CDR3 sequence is CASSDGTGNEGYEQYF. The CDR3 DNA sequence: TGTGCCAGCAGCGACGGGACAGGGAACGAAGGGTACGAGCAGTACTTC.

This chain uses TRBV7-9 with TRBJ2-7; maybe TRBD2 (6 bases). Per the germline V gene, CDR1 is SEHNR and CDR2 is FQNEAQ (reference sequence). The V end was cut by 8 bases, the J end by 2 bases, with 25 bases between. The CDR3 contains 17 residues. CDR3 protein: CASPIRRVAGYPYEQYF. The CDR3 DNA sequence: TGTGCCAGCCCCATCCGGCGAGTGGCGGGGTATCCCTACGAGCAGTACTTC.

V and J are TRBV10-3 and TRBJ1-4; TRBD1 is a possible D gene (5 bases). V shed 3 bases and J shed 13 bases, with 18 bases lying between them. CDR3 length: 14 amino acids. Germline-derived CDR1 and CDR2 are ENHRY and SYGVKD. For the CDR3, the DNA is TGTGCCATCAGTGAAGGGCAGGGTTTCTCTAGACTGTTTTTT. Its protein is CAISEGQGFSRLFF.

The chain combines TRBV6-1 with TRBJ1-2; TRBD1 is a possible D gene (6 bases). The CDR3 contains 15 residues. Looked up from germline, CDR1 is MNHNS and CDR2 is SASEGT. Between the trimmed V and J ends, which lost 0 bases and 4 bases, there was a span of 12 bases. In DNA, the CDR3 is TGTGCCAGCAGTGAAGCGCCGGACAGCCCCTATGGCTACACCTTC. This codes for CASSEAPDSPYGYTF.

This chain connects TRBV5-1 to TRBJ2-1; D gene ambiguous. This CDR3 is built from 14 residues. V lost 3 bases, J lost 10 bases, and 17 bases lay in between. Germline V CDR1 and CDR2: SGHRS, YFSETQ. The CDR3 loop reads CASSSDGGPMEQFF. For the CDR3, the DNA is TGCGCCAGCAGCTCTGACGGCGGCCCAATGGAGCAGTTCTTC.

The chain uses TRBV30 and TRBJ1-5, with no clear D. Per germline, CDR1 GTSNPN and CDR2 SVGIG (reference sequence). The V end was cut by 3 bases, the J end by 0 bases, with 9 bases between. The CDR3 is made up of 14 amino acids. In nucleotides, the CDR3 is TGTGCCTGGAGCCACGGGGATAGCAATCAGCCCCAGCATTTT. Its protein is CAWSHGDSNQPQHF.

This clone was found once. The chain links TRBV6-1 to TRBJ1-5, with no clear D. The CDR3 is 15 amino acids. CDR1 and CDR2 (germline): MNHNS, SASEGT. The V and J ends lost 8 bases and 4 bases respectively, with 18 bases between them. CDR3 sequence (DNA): TGTGCCAGCGGAGCCGAGAACCTTGGGAATCAGCCCCAGCATTTT. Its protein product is CASGAENLGNQPQHF.

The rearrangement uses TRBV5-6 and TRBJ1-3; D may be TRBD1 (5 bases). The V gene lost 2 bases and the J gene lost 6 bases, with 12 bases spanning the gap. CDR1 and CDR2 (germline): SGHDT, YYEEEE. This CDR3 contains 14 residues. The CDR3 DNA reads TGTGCCAGCAGCTTTCAGGGAGTAGTAAACACCATATATTTT. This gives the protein CASSFQGVVNTIYF. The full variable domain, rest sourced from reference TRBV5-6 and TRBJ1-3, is DAGVTQSPTHLIKTRGQQVTLRCSPKSGHDTVSWYQQALGQGPQFIFQYYEEEERQRGNFPDRFSGHQFPNYSSELNVNALLLGDSALYLCASSFQGVVNTIYFGEGSWLTVV.

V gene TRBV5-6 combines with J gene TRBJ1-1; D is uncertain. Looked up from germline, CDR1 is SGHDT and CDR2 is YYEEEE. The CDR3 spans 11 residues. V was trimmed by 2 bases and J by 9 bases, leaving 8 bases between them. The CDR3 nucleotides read TGTGCCAGCAGCTTTGGCCGGAAAGCTTTCTTT. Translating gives CASSFGRKAFF. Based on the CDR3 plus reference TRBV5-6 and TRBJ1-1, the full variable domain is DAGVTQSPTHLIKTRGQQVTLRCSPKSGHDTVSWYQQALGQGPQFIFQYYEEEERQRGNFPDRFSGHQFPNYSSELNVNALLLGDSALYLCASSFGRKAFFGQGTRLTVV.

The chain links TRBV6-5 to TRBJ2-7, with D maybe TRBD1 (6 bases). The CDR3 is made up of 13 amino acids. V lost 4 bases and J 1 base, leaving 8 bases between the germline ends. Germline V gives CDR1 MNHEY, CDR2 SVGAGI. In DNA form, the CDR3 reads TGTGCCAGCAGTTTCGGACAGTCCTACGAGCAGTACTTC. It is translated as CASSFGQSYEQYF.

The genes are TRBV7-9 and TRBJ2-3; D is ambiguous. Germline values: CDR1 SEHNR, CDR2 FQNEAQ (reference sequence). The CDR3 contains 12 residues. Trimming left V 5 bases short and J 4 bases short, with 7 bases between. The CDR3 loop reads CASSEGPDTQYF. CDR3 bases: TGTGCCAGCAGCGAAGGCCCAGATACGCAGTATTTT.

This CDR3 is CASSLGLSDTQYF. The DNA of the CDR3 is TGTGCCAGCAGCTTAGGGTTGTCAGATACGCAGTATTTT. V and J are TRBV7-9 and TRBJ2-3; D is uncertain. Germline values: CDR1 SEHNR, CDR2 FQNEAQ (reference sequence). Trimming stripped 1 base from V and 4 bases from J, with 6 bases between. The CDR3 loop spans 13 amino acids. The whole variable domain, filled in from reference TRBV7-9 and TRBJ2-3, reads DTGVSQNPRHKITKRGQNVTFRCDPISEHNRLYWYRQTLGQGPEFLTYFQNEAQLEKSRLLSDRFSAERPKGSFSTLEIQRTEQGDSAMYLCASSLGLSDTQYFGPGTRLTVL.

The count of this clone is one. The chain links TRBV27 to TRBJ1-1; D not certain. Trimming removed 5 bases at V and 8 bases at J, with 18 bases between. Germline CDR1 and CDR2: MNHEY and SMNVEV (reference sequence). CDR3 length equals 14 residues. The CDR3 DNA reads TGTGCCAGCAGTCCCCACTCCCTCGGAACCGAAGCTTTCTTT. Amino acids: CASSPHSLGTEAFF.

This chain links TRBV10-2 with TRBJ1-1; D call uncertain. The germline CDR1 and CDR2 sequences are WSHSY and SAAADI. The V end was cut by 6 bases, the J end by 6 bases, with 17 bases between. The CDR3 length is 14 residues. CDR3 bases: TGCGCCAGCAGGGATGGGCAGATGAGCCCTGAAGCTTTCTTT. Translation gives CASRDGQMSPEAFF.